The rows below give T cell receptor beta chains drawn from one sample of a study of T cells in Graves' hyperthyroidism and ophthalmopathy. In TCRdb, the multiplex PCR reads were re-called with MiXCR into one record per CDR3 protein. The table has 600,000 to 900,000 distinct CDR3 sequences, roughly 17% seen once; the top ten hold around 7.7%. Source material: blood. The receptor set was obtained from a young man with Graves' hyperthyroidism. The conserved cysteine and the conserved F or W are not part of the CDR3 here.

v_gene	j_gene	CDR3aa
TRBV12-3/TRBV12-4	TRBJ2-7	ASSYQGIHEQY
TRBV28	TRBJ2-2	ASSFLRELF
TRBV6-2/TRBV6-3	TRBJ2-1	ASSYRLLGDSSYNEQF
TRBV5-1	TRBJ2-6	ASSSGQGGANVLT
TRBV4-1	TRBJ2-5	ASSLGTSGRSGIRETQY
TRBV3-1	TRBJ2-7	ASSELAGVDEQY
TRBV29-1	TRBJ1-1	SALDRERAF
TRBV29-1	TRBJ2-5	SVRTGPEETQY
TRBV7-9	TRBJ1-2	ASSPGGTGRRNGYT
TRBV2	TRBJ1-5	ASRSSPNQPQH
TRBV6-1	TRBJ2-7	ASSDRLLHRTGHDEQY
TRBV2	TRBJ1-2	ASSPTQQDGYT
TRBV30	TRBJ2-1	AWRVRAGFGTRIFNEQF
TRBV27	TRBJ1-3	ASRDRGLPGNTIY
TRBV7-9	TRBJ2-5	ASSQDYLETQY
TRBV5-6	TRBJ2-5	ASSLPLGQETQY
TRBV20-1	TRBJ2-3	SAVPGRVTDTQY
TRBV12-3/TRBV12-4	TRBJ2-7	ASSFTGSIDEQY
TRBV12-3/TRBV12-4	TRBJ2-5	ASSLVQGRETQY
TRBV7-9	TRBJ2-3	ASSLGDSDTQY
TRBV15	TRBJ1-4	ATSRYTPGLTNEKLF
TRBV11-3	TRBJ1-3	ASSLDQWSGSSGNTIY
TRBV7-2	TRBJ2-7	ASSLVEGKGYEQY
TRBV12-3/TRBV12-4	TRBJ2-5	ASTLTGNWETQY
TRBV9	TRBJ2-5	ASSVGAAEETQY
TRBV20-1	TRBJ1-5	SARGQADQPQH
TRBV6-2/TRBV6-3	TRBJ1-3	ASSPRRVGLNSGNTIY
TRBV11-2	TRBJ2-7	ASSLDYRTGGFYEQY
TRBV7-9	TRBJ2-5	ASSLNEPSSGQY
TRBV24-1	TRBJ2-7	ATSDKNFYEQY
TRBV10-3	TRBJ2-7	AITGTGEAHEQY
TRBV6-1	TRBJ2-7	ASSFGTGGPYEQY
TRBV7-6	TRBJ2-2	ASSLPPGQGNTGELF
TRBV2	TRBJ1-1	ALPDRGTRPTAEAF
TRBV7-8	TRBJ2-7	ASSLQGTSLYEQY
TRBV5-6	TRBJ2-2	ASSLGGGITGELF
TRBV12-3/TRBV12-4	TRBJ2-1	ASSFRVAGNEQF
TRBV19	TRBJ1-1	ASSMGTGSNTEAF
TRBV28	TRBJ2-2	ASSATGGASGELF
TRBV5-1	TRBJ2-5	ASSTGGNQETQY